Below are 21 T cell receptor beta chains sequenced from a single sample in a study of T cells in women clearing cervical HPV infection. The method was immunoSEQ multiplex PCR; TCRdb's version includes in-frame clones alone and lacks a portion of them. This table holds nearly 20,000 clones. The sequencing sample was made of blood buffy coat. These receptors were obtained from a woman aged 18 to 75 with a cervical HPV16 infection that either progressed to CIN3+ or cleared (not recorded which).

As concerns this clone: The CDR3 extends 3 residues past the end of the read, so its final part is completed from the germline J gene. The rearrangement links TRBV30 to TRBJ2-7, with 10 bases matching TRBD2. The CDR3 has 15 amino acids. Germline V CDR1 and CDR2: GTSNPN, SVGIG (reference sequence). V lost 4 bases and J lost 1; bases outside the gene matches: 7. The CDR3 sequence is CAWTKRGGLSYEQYF. The sequenced CDR3 bases are TGTGCCTGGACTAAGCGGGGGGGCCTATCCTACGAG.

With respect to this clone: The sequenced fragment ends 3 residues before the CDR3 boundary, so the rest is inferred from the germline J gene. The rearrangement joins TRBV7-9 to TRBJ2-7, with 7 bases matching TRBD1. Germline V CDR1 and CDR2: SEHNR, FQNEAQ (reference sequence). The CDR3 loop spans 14 amino acids. Trimming took 5 bases from V and 0 from J; bases not matched to a gene: 4. The sequenced part of the CDR3 DNA is TGTGCCAGCAGCGACAGGGTGACCTCCTACGAG. It translates to CASSDRVTSYE. The complete CDR3 reads CASSDRVTSYEQYF. The whole variable domain, remainder taken from reference TRBV7-9 and TRBJ2-7, is DTGVSQNPRHKITKRGQNVTFRCDPISEHNRLYWYRQTLGQGPEFLTYFQNEAQLEKSRLLSDRFSAERPKGSFSTLEIQRTEQGDSAMYLCASSDRVTSYEQYFGPGTRLTVT.

The CDR3 spells CASSQEVGVRGFTEAFF. Partial CDR3 DNA: TGCGCCAGCAGCCAAGAAGTAGGTGTAAGGGGATTCACTGAA. The genes are TRBV4-1 and TRBJ1-1, with TRBD1 as a possible D gene (5 bases). The CDR3 end is not reached by the read, which stops 3 residues before it; the germline J gene fills it in. The CDR3 length is 17 residues. The germline V gene has CDR1 MGHRA and CDR2 YSYEKL. The ends were cut back, 0 bases at V and 4 bases at J, with 18 bases in the middle.

As concerns this clone: The read terminates 3 residues before the CDR3 end, so the remaining end is supplied by the germline J gene. The chain has TRBV9 and TRBJ1-4; 8 bases fit TRBD1. The CDR3 has 14 amino acids. J was trimmed by 7 bases and V by 6 bases; bases with no gene match: 8. In germline, CDR1 is SGDLS, CDR2 YYNGEE. CDR3 DNA, as far as it was read: TGTGCCAGCACCCCGACAGGGGCGAGTGAAAAA. The encoded protein is CASTPTGASEK. The whole CDR3 is CASTPTGASEKLFF.

With respect to this clone: Sequencing ends 3 residues short of the CDR3 end; the germline J gene provides the rest. The chain is built from TRBV5-1 and TRBJ2-5; 10 nucleotides agree with TRBD1. CDR3 length: 14 amino acids. Germline CDR1 reads SGHRS; CDR2 reads YFSETQ. V lost 4 bases, J lost 4 bases, and 4 bases stayed unmatched. The CDR3: CASSPGDRGETQYF. The sequenced CDR3 bases are TGCGCCAGCAGCCCAGGGGACAGGGGAGAGACC.

CDR3 DNA, as far as it was read: TGCGCCAGCAGTACCGGACTAGCGGGGTCTTCCTACGAG. It specifies CASSTGLAGSSYE. Given in full, the CDR3 is CASSTGLAGSSYEQYF. V usage is TRBV10-1 and J usage is TRBJ2-7, with 12 positions matching TRBD2. The read comes to an end 3 residues before the CDR3 does, leaving the germline J gene to fill in the end. This CDR3 has 16 residues. After removal of 5 bases from V and 1 base from J, the junction contained 6 bases not matched to a gene. Germline V gene data show CDR1 as WNHNN and CDR2 as SYGVQD (reference sequence).

Comments on this clone: The read is 3 residues too short to cover the CDR3 end, so that end is filled in from the germline J gene. The chain couples TRBV30 to TRBJ1-3, with a possible D match to TRBD1 (6 bases). Germline V gives CDR1 GTSNPN, CDR2 SVGIG (reference sequence). Trimming took 0 bases from V and 2 from J, leaving 11 bases between them. The CDR3 contains 15 residues. CDR3 in amino acids: CAWSVSWTAGNTIYF. CDR3 DNA, as far as it was read: TGTGCCTGGAGTGTAAGTTGGACAGCTGGAAACACC. Together with reference TRBV30 and TRBJ1-3, the CDR3 gives the full variable domain: SQTIHQWPATLVQPVGSPLSLECTVEGTSNPNLYWYRQAAGRGLQLLFYSVGIGQISSEVPQNLSASRPQDRQFILSSKKLLLSDSGFYLCAWSVSWTAGNTIYFGEGSWLTVV.

A remark on this clone: The read ends 3 residues before the CDR3 terminus; that terminus is restored from the germline J gene. The V and J genes are TRBV10-2 and TRBJ1-1; D not certain. The length of the CDR3 is 13 residues. Trimming took off 6 bases at V and 3 bases at J, with 11 bases between the two ends. Per the germline V gene, CDR1 is WSHSY and CDR2 is SAAADI. This CDR3 is CASSIDGDTEAFF. The part of the CDR3 DNA that was read is TGCGCCAGCAGCATCGACGGGGACACTGAA.

Concerning this clone: The DNA ends 3 residues before the CDR3 does, and the rest of the CDR3 is filled in from the germline J gene. V usage is TRBV18 and J usage is TRBJ2-5, with no clear D. The CDR3 is 11 residues long. The V gene's germline CDR1 is KGHSH and CDR2 LQKENI. V was trimmed by 3 bases and J by 4 bases, leaving 3 bases between them. CDR3 sequence: CASSPAETQYF. CDR3 DNA, as far as it was read: TGTGCCAGCTCACCGGCAGAGACC.

In the case of this clone: The CDR3 end falls 3 residues outside the read, so it is completed with the germline J gene. The chain joins TRBV19 to TRBJ2-5; TRBD1 matches at 9 bases. Per the germline V gene, CDR1 is LNHDA and CDR2 is SQIVND (reference sequence). The CDR3 extends over 15 amino acids. V shed 10 bases, J shed 2 bases, and the junction held 11 bases outside the gene matches. CDR3 region: CATGGTGNFQETQYF. Incomplete CDR3 DNA: TGTGCCACTGGTGGGACAGGGAACTTTCAAGAGACC.

To note about this clone: The read stops 3 residues short of the end of the CDR3; the missing end is completed from the germline J gene. The rearrangement uses TRBV2 and TRBJ1-1, with D uncertain. Trimming left V 3 bases short and J 7 bases short, with 9 bases between. The CDR3 loop spans 12 amino acids. The V gene's germline CDR1 is SNHLY and CDR2 FYNNEI. CDR3 sequence reads: CASSDNRFEAFF. Incomplete CDR3 DNA: TGTGCCAGCAGTGATAACAGATTTGAA. Filled out from reference TRBV2 and TRBJ1-1, the complete variable domain reads EPEVTQTPSHQVTQMGQEVILRCVPISNHLYFYWYRQILGQKVEFLVSFYNNEISEKSEIFDDQFSVERPDGSNFTLKIRSTKLEDSAMYFCASSDNRFEAFFGQGTRLTVV.

Comments on this clone: The read falls 3 residues short of the CDR3 end, and the missing part is taken from the germline J gene. The genes are TRBV19 and TRBJ2-7, with D tentatively TRBD1 (7 bases). Per germline, CDR1 LNHDA and CDR2 SQIVND (reference sequence). Trimming removed 10 bases from V and 3 bases from J, with 19 bases in between. The CDR3 is 14 amino acids. The CDR3 reads CATTPRQGGYEQYF. The sequenced CDR3 bases are TGTGCCACTACACCCCGGCAGGGGGGCTACGAG.

Frequency places this clone as medium-sized. The read comes to an end 3 residues before the CDR3 does, leaving the germline J gene to fill in the end. The chain combines TRBV29-1 with TRBJ1-1; D remains ambiguous. The CDR3 sequence is 11 residues long. Germline V gives CDR1 SQVTM, CDR2 ANQGSEA. The V gene lost 5 bases and the J gene lost 4 bases, with 8 bases spanning the gap. The CDR3 DNA, read in part, is TGCAGCGTTCCCGGCGGCACTGAA. It codes for CSVPGGTE. The whole CDR3 protein is CSVPGGTEAFF.

A note on this clone: The read gets to within 3 residues of the CDR3 end, and the germline J gene fills in the rest. This chain uses TRBV9 with TRBJ2-7, with 8 nucleotides matching TRBD2. Germline V gene data show CDR1 as SGDLS and CDR2 as YYNGEE. Trimming at V came to 5 bases and at J to 0 bases, leaving 1 base not matched to a gene. The CDR3 length is 13 residues. CDR3 region: CASSSGDSYEQYF. CDR3 DNA, as far as it was read: TGTGCCAGCAGTAGCGGGGACTCCTACGAG. Complete variable domain (other parts from reference TRBV9 and TRBJ2-7): DSGVTQTPKHLITATGQRVTLRCSPRSGDLSVYWYQQSLDQGLQFLIQYYNGEERAKGNILERFSAQQFPDLHSELNLSSLELGDSALYFCASSSGDSYEQYFGPGTRLTVT.

As concerns this clone: The read falls 3 residues short of the CDR3 end, and the missing part is taken from the germline J gene. The J gene is TRBJ1-5, the V gene TRBV19; D is possibly TRBD1 (5 bases). Germline-derived CDR1 and CDR2 are LNHDA and SQIVND (reference sequence). There are 13 residues in the CDR3. The V gene lost 5 bases and the J gene lost 6 bases, with 11 bases spanning the gap. The DNA read from the CDR3 is TGTGCCAGTAGTCAACAGGCTCCTCAGCCC. It encodes CASSQQAPQP. The entire CDR3 sequence reads CASSQQAPQPQHF.

About this clone: From the germline J gene comes the end of the CDR3, since the read stops 3 residues before it. The chain couples TRBV4-1 to TRBJ2-3; TRBD2 matches 9 bases. V shed 1 base and J 1 base; nucleotides not matched to a gene: 6. This CDR3 region has 17 residues. Looked up from germline, CDR1 is MGHRA and CDR2 is YSYEKL. CDR3 DNA, as far as it was read: TGCGCCAGCAGCCAAGCTTTCCGACTAGCGGGCACAGATACG. Encoded protein: CASSQAFRLAGTDT. The whole CDR3 protein reads CASSQAFRLAGTDTQYF.

This clone shows up as medium-sized by frequency. Read sequence stops 3 residues before the CDR3 end, and the germline J gene provides the missing end. The chain recombines TRBV2 with TRBJ2-4; perhaps TRBD1 as D (6 bases). The CDR3 totals 15 residues. Germline-derived CDR1 and CDR2 are SNHLY and FYNNEI. V lost 5 bases and J lost 3, with 14 bases in between. CDR3 DNA, as far as it was read: TGTGCCAGCAGTCCTGAACCGACAGGCAAAAACATT. Encoded protein: CASSPEPTGKNI. The full CDR3 protein is CASSPEPTGKNIQYF.

For this clone: The read comes to an end 3 residues before the CDR3 does, leaving the germline J gene to fill in the end. The rearrangement uses TRBV7-2 and TRBJ2-3; TRBD1 might be the D (6 bases). The CDR3 contains 13 residues. Between the trimmed V and J ends, which lost 8 bases and 4 bases, there was a span of 13 bases. From germline, CDR1 is SGHTA and CDR2 FQGNSA. The sequenced part of the CDR3 DNA is TGTGCCAGCGGCCAACAGGGCGCAGATACG. Amino acids: CASGQQGADT. The whole CDR3 reads CASGQQGADTQYF.

Concerning this clone itself: The read gets to within 3 residues of the CDR3 end, and the germline J gene fills in the rest. This chain uses TRBV2 with TRBJ1-2; 11 bases line up with TRBD1. The V gene end was trimmed by 8 bases and the J gene end by 3 bases; junction bases not matched to a gene: 8. CDR1 is SNHLY, CDR2 FYNNEI, per germline. The CDR3 is 15 residues long. The CDR3 protein is CASPLGTGGDYGYTF. The covered CDR3 bases are TGTGCCAGCCCGCTCGGGACAGGGGGTGACTATGGC. The entire variable domain, with the rest obtained from reference TRBV2 and TRBJ1-2, is as follows: EPEVTQTPSHQVTQMGQEVILRCVPISNHLYFYWYRQILGQKVEFLVSFYNNEISEKSEIFDDQFSVERPDGSNFTLKIRSTKLEDSAMYFCASPLGTGGDYGYTFGSGTRLTVV.

For this clone: With the read ending 3 residues before the CDR3 end, the germline J gene is used to fill in that end. The V gene is TRBV19, the J gene TRBJ1-2; TRBD1 aligns across 10 bases. Germline V CDR1 and CDR2: LNHDA, SQIVND (reference sequence). This CDR3 has 14 residues. CDR3 protein: CAIWEPTGGDGYTF. CDR3 DNA, as far as it was read: TGTGCCATTTGGGAGCCGACAGGGGGCGACGGC.

On this clone: The read ends 3 residues early relative to the CDR3; the germline J gene fills the gap. V usage is TRBV2 and J usage is TRBJ2-2, with unresolved D. CDR1 SNHLY and CDR2 FYNNEI come from the germline V gene. The CDR3 extends over 15 amino acids. Trimming took off 1 base at V and 0 bases at J, with 6 bases between the two ends. The part of the CDR3 DNA that was read is TGTGCCAGCAGTGAAGAGCGATCGAACACCGGGGAG. It is translated as CASSEERSNTGE. The whole CDR3 sequence reads CASSEERSNTGELFF.